This T cell receptor beta chain was identified during a study of identical twins. Losses at the gene ends were 4 bases for V and 3 bases for J; bases not matched to a gene: 6. The CDR3 is made up of 16 amino acids. Via MiXCR, TCRdb re-called the 5' RACE reads, giving one row per CDR3 protein. The sample shows 400,000 to 600,000 distinct CDR3 sequences, about 20% of them seen only once. A further study also used this sample, focusing on yellow fever vaccine responses in identical twins.

Source material: CD4+ T cells sorted from blood. The TCR comes from a woman younger than 30 in good health. V is TRBV12-3 or TRBV12-4 and J is TRBJ2-3, with 11 bases aligning to TRBD2. CDR3 protein: CASSSRVAGGTDTQYF. The DNA for the CDR3 is TGTGCCAGCAGTTCCCGGGTAGCGGGGGGGACAGATACGCAGTATTTT.